Listed here are 3 T cell receptor beta chains from one sample, sequenced in a study of cytotoxic CD8 clonotypes in ibrutinib-treated CLL. TCRdb keeps only in-frame clones here, not all; method: immunoSEQ multiplex PCR. The data hold about 84,000 clones, with around 84% observed a single time. The sequencing here drew on PBMCs, taken before ibrutinib treatment. These receptors were collected from a human donor with chronic lymphocytic leukemia.

This sequence joins TRBV7-8 and TRBJ1-1; no reliable D call. V lost 1 base, J lost 0 bases, and 6 bases lay in between. Germline V gives CDR1 SGHVS, CDR2 FQNEAQ. CDR3 length equals 14 residues. The CDR3 sequence: CASSLVNLNTEAFF. The CDR3 coding sequence is TGTGCCAGCAGCTTAGTAAATTTGAACACTGAAGCTTTCTTT.

The rearrangement joins TRBV5-6 to TRBJ2-6, with D hard to call. Trimming left V 2 bases short and J 0 bases short, with 9 bases between. This CDR3 spans 16 amino acids. Germline V CDR1 and CDR2: SGHDT, YYEEEE. The CDR3: CASSFLRLSGANVLTF. As DNA, the CDR3 is TGTGCCAGCAGCTTTCTACGGCTCTCTGGGGCCAACGTCCTGACTTTC.

The genes are TRBV10-3 and TRBJ2-7; a possible D gene is TRBD1 (5 bases). The CDR3 extends over 11 amino acids. Trimming pared 4 bases from V and 5 bases from J, leaving 6 bases between. Germline loops: CDR1 ENHRY, CDR2 SYGVKD. The CDR3 sequence is CAISATDEQYF. The DNA for the CDR3 is TGTGCCATCAGTGCGACAGACGAGCAGTACTTC.